Presented here are 5 T cell receptor beta chains from one specimen sequenced in a study of T cells in women clearing cervical HPV infection (dated by TCRdb to the late 2010s). Libraries were prepared through the immunoSEQ multiplex PCR assay. TCRdb took over this immuneACCESS table, retaining in-frame rearrangements with V and J assigned. Such tables are incomplete; in checked studies, under half of the missing clones stem from an unresolved V gene, and the remainder is unexplained. For this sample, the table gives approximately 26,000 clones. The ten top clones hold roughly 11% of the sample. Material: blood buffy coat. These receptors came from a woman between 18 and 69 years old with a cervical HPV16 infection that either progressed to CIN3+ or cleared (not recorded which).

In the case of this clone: The read terminates 3 residues ahead of where the CDR3 ends, so the germline J gene completes it. V is TRBV20-1 and J is TRBJ2-3; 10 nucleotides match TRBD2. J was trimmed by 0 bases and V by 6 bases; bases with no gene match: 6. Germline CDR1 reads DFQATT; CDR2 reads SNEGSKA (reference sequence). The length of the CDR3 is 15 residues. CDR3: CSAQTSGRSTDTQYF. The part of the CDR3 DNA that was read is TGCAGTGCGCAGACTAGCGGGCGCAGCACAGATACG.

With regard to this clone: Read sequence stops 3 residues before the CDR3 end, and the germline J gene provides the missing end. The chain combines TRBV30 with TRBJ2-7, with 7 nucleotides matching TRBD2. Germline loops: CDR1 GTSNPN, CDR2 SVGIG (reference sequence). CDR3 size: 12 residues. Losses at the gene ends were 5 bases for V and 4 bases for J; bases not matched to a gene: 5. The DNA read from the CDR3 is TGTGCCTGGCGGTCGGGGGGATACGAG. Its protein is CAWRSGGYE. The whole CDR3 sequence reads CAWRSGGYEQYF.

In regard to this clone: The CDR3 end is not reached by the read, which stops 3 residues before it; the germline J gene fills it in. The chain recombines TRBV6-2 or TRBV6-3 with TRBJ1-6; TRBD1 matches 10 bases. This CDR3 spans 17 amino acids. V trimming: 0 bases; J trimming: 8 bases; junction bases outside the gene matches: 7. Germline CDR1 MNHEY, CDR2 SVGEGT. CDR3 sequence: CASSYSDRGTWDSPLHF. Incomplete CDR3 DNA: TGTGCCAGCAGTTACTCGGACAGGGGGACGTGGGATTCACCC.

About this clone itself: The CDR3 end lies 3 residues beyond the end of the read and is filled in from the germline J gene. The V call is TRBV6-2 or TRBV6-3, the J call TRBJ2-3; possible D gene TRBD2, 5 bases. Germline values: CDR1 MNHEY, CDR2 SVGEGT. This CDR3 contains 13 residues. The CDR3 protein is CASSYSRERPQYF. Partial CDR3 DNA: TGTGCCAGCAGTTACAGCCGTGAGCGGCCG.

As to this clone: Read coverage stops 3 residues before the CDR3 terminus; the germline J gene supplies the remainder. This rearrangement joins TRBV19 to TRBJ2-2, with a tentative D call TRBD1 (6 bases). V was clipped by 6 bases and J by 6 bases, with 17 bases between them. This CDR3 region has 15 residues. The V gene's germline CDR1 is LNHDA and CDR2 SQIVND (reference sequence). CDR3 loop: CASSNSYRVAGELFF. CDR3 bases read: TGTGCCAGTAGCAATTCCTACAGGGTTGCCGGGGAG.